The 15 T cell receptor beta chains below all came from one sample that was sequenced in a study of T cell responses to AZD1222 COVID-19 vaccine. TCRdb's table, derived via immunoSEQ multiplex PCR, lists solely in-frame clones and lacks some. The sample consists of more than 85,000 clones, about 94% of them appearing once. The sample in question was peripheral blood, obtained 28 days after the second AZD1222 dose. These receptors were obtained from an adult who received the AZD1222 COVID-19 vaccine.

The J gene is TRBJ1-2, the V gene TRBV2; TRBD1 agrees at 12 bases. V lost 6 bases, J lost 4 bases, and 6 bases stayed unmatched. CDR1 and CDR2 from the germline V gene are SNHLY and FYNNEI. This CDR3 has 15 amino acids. The DNA of the CDR3 is TGTGCCAGCAGAGTGGGACAGGGGGCAAGCTATGGCTACACCTTC. This translates into CASRVGQGASYGYTF.

The genes are TRBV7-2 and TRBJ1-2; TRBD1 matches at 8 bases. The trim removed 1 base at V and 9 bases at J, leaving 10 bases unmatched. Germline-derived CDR1 and CDR2 are SGHTA and FQGNSA. The CDR3 is 15 residues long. The CDR3: CASSLGSPGTGRYTF. CDR3 DNA: TGTGCCAGCAGCTTAGGGAGTCCTGGGACAGGTCGCTACACCTTC.

The chain joins TRBV11-2 to TRBJ2-1; possibly TRBD2 for D (5 bases). Trimming stripped 2 bases from V and 5 bases from J, with 10 bases between. Germline V CDR1 and CDR2: SGHAT, FQNNGV. This CDR3 is built from 14 residues. The CDR3 sequence: CASSLSGLNNEQFF. The CDR3 DNA sequence: TGTGCCAGCAGCTTAAGCGGACTTAACAATGAGCAGTTCTTC.

CDR3 protein: CASTWTGETEAFF. For the CDR3, the DNA is TGTGCCAGCACATGGACAGGGGAGACTGAAGCTTTCTTT. The V and J genes are TRBV6-5 and TRBJ1-1, with TRBD1 identical over 9 bases. This CDR3 is 13 amino acids long. After removal of 7 bases from V and 5 bases from J, the junction contained 5 bases not matched to a gene. Germline V lookup: CDR1 MNHEY, CDR2 SVGAGI.

The chain joins TRBV4-1 to TRBJ2-1; possibly TRBD2 for D (5 bases). There are 13 residues in the CDR3. V was pared by 1 base and J by 9 bases, with 10 bases between. The germline V gene encodes CDR1 MGHRA and CDR2 YSYEKL. In DNA form, the CDR3 reads TGCGCCAGCAGCCAAGTCTGGGAGCGTGAGCAGTTCTTC. As protein: CASSQVWEREQFF.

The chain employs TRBV30 and TRBJ1-2, with D hard to call. Germline V CDR1 and CDR2: GTSNPN, SVGIG (reference sequence). Trimming removed 4 bases at V and 7 bases at J, with 13 bases between. CDR3 length: 12 residues. The CDR3 coding sequence is TGTGCCTGGACATCGGCCGGTTTTGGCTACACCTTC. Amino acids: CAWTSAGFGYTF.

This clone appeared once. The chain joins TRBV7-9 to TRBJ1-4; 7 bases match TRBD1. The CDR3 consists of 17 residues. In germline, CDR1 is SEHNR, CDR2 FQNEAQ (reference sequence). Unmatched junction bases numbered 9, after V lost 5 bases and J lost 0 bases. CDR3: CASSMGQLAATNEKLFF. The DNA of the CDR3 is TGTGCCAGCAGCATGGGACAGTTAGCAGCAACTAATGAAAAACTGTTTTTT.

The chain uses TRBV4-1 and TRBJ1-4; D uncertain. CDR3 length equals 14 residues. CDR1 is MGHRA and CDR2 is YSYEKL in the germline V gene. V lost 4 bases and J lost 3, with 9 bases in between. The CDR3 DNA follows: TGCGCCAGCAGCCTAAGGTTGTCTAATGAAAAACTGTTTTTT. This sequence encodes CASSLRLSNEKLFF.

The rearrangement joins TRBV28 to TRBJ1-1; D is unclear. The CDR3 totals 11 residues. The V end was cut by 4 bases, the J end by 9 bases, with 9 bases between. The germline gives CDR1 MDHEN, CDR2 SYDVKM. The CDR3 region has the DNA TGTGCCAGCAGTTGGGGAGCGCAAGCTTTCTTT. Its protein product is CASSWGAQAFF. Full variable domain (remainder filled in from reference TRBV28 and TRBJ1-1): DVKVTQSSRYLVKRTGEKVFLECVQDMDHENMFWYRQDPGLGLRLIYFSYDVKMKEKGDIPEGYSVSREKKERFSLILESASTNQTSMYLCASSWGAQAFFGQGTRLTVV.

The sample holds one count of this clone. The genes are TRBV27 and TRBJ2-3; D not certain. The V gene's germline CDR1 is MNHEY and CDR2 SMNVEV (reference sequence). Trimming took 5 bases from V and 5 from J, leaving 14 bases between them. The CDR3 runs 14 residues. This chain's CDR3 is CASSPFFPVDTQYF. DNA of the CDR3: TGTGCCAGCAGTCCCTTTTTCCCCGTAGATACGCAGTATTTT.

This clone was seen only once. CDR3: CASSIWAGSNQPQHF. The CDR3 DNA follows: TGTGCCAGTAGTATCTGGGCAGGGAGCAATCAGCCCCAGCATTTT. J is TRBJ1-5 and V is TRBV19, with D possibly matching TRBD1 (5 bases). Germline CDR1 and CDR2: LNHDA and SQIVND (reference sequence). V was cut by 3 bases and J by 1 base, with 10 bases left in between. The CDR3 has 15 amino acids.

The chain carries TRBV7-2 and TRBJ1-2; D is unclear. The length of the CDR3 is 14 residues. The ends were cut back, 2 bases at V and 3 bases at J, with 10 bases in the middle. Germline V gene data show CDR1 as SGHTA and CDR2 as FQGNSA. Here the CDR3 DNA reads TGTGCCAGCAGCTTAATGAATGGGGACTATGGCTACACCTTC. It encodes CASSLMNGDYGYTF.

The rearrangement joins TRBV6-6 to TRBJ1-1; 7 positions match TRBD1. J was trimmed by 3 bases and V by 8 bases; bases with no gene match: 9. From germline, CDR1 is MNHNY and CDR2 SVGAGI (reference sequence). This CDR3 is built from 14 residues. Here the CDR3 reads CASSNSQGDTEAFF. The CDR3 DNA follows: TGTGCCAGCTCTAACAGCCAGGGGGACACTGAAGCTTTCTTT.

V usage is TRBV11-2 and J usage is TRBJ1-6; D unresolved. V was pared by 1 base and J by 10 bases, with 14 bases between. The CDR3 has 15 residues. The V gene's germline CDR1 is SGHAT and CDR2 FQNNGV. As DNA, the CDR3 is TGTGCCAGCAGCTTAGGTACGGGGAGCGAGTCACCCCTCCACTTT. It encodes CASSLGTGSESPLHF.

The genes are TRBV18 and TRBJ1-2, with TRBD1 matching 7 bases. Germline CDR1 and CDR2: KGHSH and LQKENI. The trim removed 6 bases at V and 0 bases at J, leaving 10 bases unmatched. This CDR3 has 16 amino acids. CDR3 loop: CASSFAYGTANYGYTF. In DNA form, the CDR3 reads TGTGCCAGCTCCTTTGCTTACGGGACAGCTAACTATGGCTACACCTTC.